This T cell receptor beta chain appears in the sequencing data of a study of cytomegalovirus exposure and HLA in healthy donors listed by TCRdb under 2017. About the full investigation: An earlier analysis of a few hundred of the donors reported 276 Gb of sequence data and 117 million unique TCR beta sequences obtained from around 190 million T cells. The T cell repertoires of 666 subjects were profiled by immunosequencing and related to cytomegalovirus serostatus. In the later analysis, no new phenotypic data were used to find candidate immune exposures; instead, reliance was placed on TCR beta sequences and their occurrence across donors. Among the roughly 390 genotyped donors, more than 70% belonged to the genetic ancestry cluster associated with self-reported Caucasian donors. High-throughput TCR immunosequencing, statistical association of individual TCRs with disease status, and machine learning were combined to predict cytomegalovirus infection status. Roughly 5 DR-DQ haplotypes were treated as single units for association and clustering because of strong linkage in the cohort. Among 300 to 500 genotyped donors of the cohort, an average of roughly 230,000 unique TCR beta nucleotide sequences was sequenced per donor, of which about 19% were non-productive. Along with the approximately 620-subject first cohort, a separate validation cohort of some 130 different subjects was used. In an earlier analysis of a few hundred of the donors, high-throughput TCR beta sequencing was used to judge whether each TCR beta V gene segment behaved as functional or pseudogenic. Alongside the repertoire data, information on donor age, sex, ethnicity and CMV serostatus was compiled. An early release covering 550 to 650 HLA-typed donors comprised about 300 gigabases of sequencing data and roughly 86 million unique TCR sequences. The study aimed to test whether cataloging public T cell receptors could reveal signatures of past pathogen exposure. Typing coverage differed by locus: A, B, C, DRB1 and DQB1 were typed in roughly 629-630 donors, DQA1 in about 550, DPA1 in some 610, and DPB1 in 472. Class I and class II HLA loci were covered by the typing at four-digit resolution. Every discovery cohort repertoire had been produced on one sequencing platform. A later genetic analysis used genome-wide SNP genotypes for about 55% of the 666 donors, treating that subset as a discovery cohort. In a later analysis, previously published TCR beta repertoires from more than 500 donors were re-analyzed and high-resolution HLA genotyping was added so that TCR occurrence patterns could be studied. Study-wide findings and limitations: A later analysis associated 17,000 or so TCR beta sequences with specific HLA alleles at a false discovery rate of 0.05. Roughly uniform sequencing depth across donors was assumed in presence/absence analyses, although this assumption may not hold. According to the authors, the approach could potentially be generalized to other disease states and immunological phenotypes. V-gene and J-gene trimming of TCR beta chains was associated with a missense DCLRE1C variant in a later genetic analysis, and the association was replicated in an independent cohort. In an earlier analysis of more than 450 of the donors, most TCR beta V segments were observed in productive rearrangements about 87% or about 30% of the time, broadly matching IMGT annotations. In a later analysis, HLA-associated TCR beta chains were found to be more clonally expanded and to have lower generation probabilities than equally common non-associated chains. Across donors, most TCR sequences were observed very rarely, whereas some public TCRs were present in many individuals. In a later analysis, TCR association rates were found to vary across HLA loci, with the most associated TCRs seen for DRB1 alleles and the fewest for HLA-C alleles. In vitro tests confirmed that a few of the cytomegalovirus-associated TCR beta chains recognize cytomegalovirus antigens. Compared with the roughly 600-donor mean, donors in an Asian-associated ancestry cluster had fewer N-insertions in productive TCRs, according to a later genetic analysis. A later analysis found that most CMV-associated TCR beta chains appeared HLA-restricted, with HLA associations seemingly driven largely by CMV exposure. Some IMGT-functional V segments, including TRBV6-2 and TRBV6-3, could not be told apart with the 87-base-pair reads, so those segments were excluded. The sequencing pipeline was judged likely to have produced a cluster of highly shared sequence variants as a technical artifact. The study listed 150 to 200 TCR beta chains as associated with cytomegalovirus. The classifier was reported to diagnose cytomegalovirus status with high specificity and sensitivity in both the original and validation cohorts. Because HLA typing was unavailable for some donors at each locus, only the typed subset was used in association tests. Several of the top co-occurrence clusters appeared to be linked to parvovirus B19, influenza, CMV and Epstein-Barr virus, according to a later analysis. Correlated functional status among segregating V segments might reflect linkage disequilibrium, but an unknown experimental factor could not be ruled out. A further reported finding was that TCR beta sequences accurately predicted the HLA-A and HLA-B alleles for most subjects in the first cohort. CMV serostatus was the only immune exposure information available for the cohort. Strong co-occurrence of HLA alleles, especially DR and DQ, made assigning TCR associations to individual alleles difficult. About 17 rarely observed V segments, including chromosome 9 orphons, were excluded from the earlier analysis of almost 600 of the donors because counts were too low. Only TCR beta chains were sequenced in this cohort, and the absence of alpha or paired-chain data limited detectable features.

The cohort was made up of about 610 healthy bone marrow donors. Cohort members were all nominally healthy when sampled, although unrecorded immune exposures were likely present. The donor tested CMV seropositive and was one of the 289 seropositive cohort members. Every donor gave a peripheral blood sample, and the peripheral blood mononuclear cells from that sample were used for TCR beta sequencing. Genomic DNA extraction from the blood cell samples was performed with the Qiagen DNeasy Blood Extraction Kit. This clone was seen a few times. The antigen it binds to is not known. No base-level quality is on record; no much larger clone is a single base apart. Sequences SGHNT (CDR1) and YENEEA (CDR2) are obtained from the germline V gene. At the junction V is shortened by 2 bases and J by 2 bases; bases outside the gene matches: 6. From its cysteine to its phenylalanine, the CDR3 spans 16 amino acids. The entry retains the CDR3 DNA only, 48 bases that are in frame from base 1.

Library preparation employed the immunoSEQ multiplex PCR assay. A mixture of 60 forward primers for TCR Vbeta segments and 13 reverse primers for TCR Jbeta segments was used in the multiplex PCR. The CDR3 region of rearranged TCR beta genes was amplified from genomic DNA with a multiplex PCR assay. The amplified TCR beta libraries were sequenced on the Illumina HiSeq System as 87-base-pair reads. Turning to the authors' computational methods: Across the 600 to 700 repertoires, a later analysis counted 78 million or so unique TCR beta chains, 9.5 million to 13 million of which were shared by at least two donors. A nearest-neighbor algorithm error-corrected the raw reads and collapsed the reads into unique sequences, merging closely related sequences to remove PCR and sequencing errors. V, D and J gene segments were assigned by aligning CDR3 sequences to IMGT reference sequences. Each retained sequence needed at least a six-nucleotide match to both a V gene segment and a J gene segment. Rearrangements were called productive when the CDR3 lacked stop codons and stayed in frame with V and J; all others were non-productive. Following IMGT convention, CDR3 was defined as the stretch from the second conserved V-encoded cysteine to the conserved J-encoded phenylalanine. The earlier analysis of 587 of the donors excluded sequences that lacked an unambiguous match to a single V gene segment. In an earlier analysis of almost 600 of the donors, a V segment was called functional when productive rearrangements were above 56.7%, and segregating when the standard deviation between donors exceeded 5%. A statistical classification framework was built to diagnose cytomegalovirus status from the catalog of TCR beta chain sequences. V and J gene assignment, in a later analysis, came from comparing TCR nucleotide sequences with IMGT/GENE-DB human TR gene sequences. The TCRdist pipeline was used in a later analysis to assign CDR3 sequences and most-parsimonious VDJ recombination scenarios. In a later analysis, each TCR beta chain was defined by its CDR3 amino acid sequence together with its V-gene family, and reads lacking a unique V-gene family were excluded. As a way to deal with suspected cross-contamination and a sequencing artifact, a later analysis dropped 450 to 600 nucleotide sequences that were highly shared and had low generation probability. For each public chain, a later analysis derived a clonal expansion index from normalized ranks of inferred template counts within each repertoire. In a later analysis, generation probabilities were computed with a VDJ recombination model fitted to out-of-frame rearrangements, and the resulting probabilities were checked against IGoR. A later analysis scored TCR-TCR, TCR-HLA and TCR-CMV co-occurrence with hypergeometric tests, applying a repertoire-size bias correction to TCR pairs. To estimate false discovery rates, a later analysis permuted the HLA or CMV assignments 20 times. In a later analysis, co-occurring TCRs were grouped using DBSCAN, and TCRdist sequence similarity was added for clustering within HLA-allele-positive subsets. For co-occurrence clustering, repertoires with fewer than 30,000 or more than 120,000 public chains were excluded, along with five or six repertoires with anomalous nucleotide sharing. TCRdb provides this immuneACCESS table in a form limited to in-frame rearrangements. Some clones are lacking; in checked studies, under half of them reflect an unresolved V gene, and why the rest are absent is not known. V and J calls and clone size are those listed in that table; D and trimming were worked out from the DNA. The sample yields about 62,000 clones; around three quarters were counted once. Approximately 8% of the sample goes to the ten largest clones.

This TCR was recovered from a man in his fifties or sixties in good health and CMV-seropositive. This receptor chain uses TRBV11-3 and TRBJ2-3, with TRBD2 identical over 8 junction bases. The sequencing sample was made of PBMCs. The CDR3 loop reads CASSLRAGGSTDTQYF. The DNA sequence is as follows: TGTGCCAGCAGCTTAAGGGCGGGAGGATCCACAGATACGCAGTATTTT.